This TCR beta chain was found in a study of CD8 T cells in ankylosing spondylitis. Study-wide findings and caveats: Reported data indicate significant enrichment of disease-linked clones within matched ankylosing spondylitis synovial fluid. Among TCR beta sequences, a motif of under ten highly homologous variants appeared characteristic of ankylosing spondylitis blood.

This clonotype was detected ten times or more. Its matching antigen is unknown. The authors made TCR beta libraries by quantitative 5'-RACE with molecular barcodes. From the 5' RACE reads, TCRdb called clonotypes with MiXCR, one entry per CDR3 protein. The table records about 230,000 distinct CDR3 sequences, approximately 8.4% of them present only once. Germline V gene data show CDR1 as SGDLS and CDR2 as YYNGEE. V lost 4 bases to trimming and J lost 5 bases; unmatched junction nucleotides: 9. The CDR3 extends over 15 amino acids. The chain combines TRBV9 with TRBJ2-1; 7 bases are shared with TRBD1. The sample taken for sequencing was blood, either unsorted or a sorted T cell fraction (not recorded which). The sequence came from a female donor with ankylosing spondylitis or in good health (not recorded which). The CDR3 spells CASSQPLDRNNEQFF. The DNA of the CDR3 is TGTGCCAGCAGCCAACCATTGGACAGGAACAATGAGCAGTTCTTC. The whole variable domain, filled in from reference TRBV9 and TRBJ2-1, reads DSGVTQTPKHLITATGQRVTLRCSPRSGDLSVYWYQQSLDQGLQFLIQYYNGEERAKGNILERFSAQQFPDLHSELNLSSLELGDSALYFCASSQPLDRNNEQFFGPGTRLTVL.